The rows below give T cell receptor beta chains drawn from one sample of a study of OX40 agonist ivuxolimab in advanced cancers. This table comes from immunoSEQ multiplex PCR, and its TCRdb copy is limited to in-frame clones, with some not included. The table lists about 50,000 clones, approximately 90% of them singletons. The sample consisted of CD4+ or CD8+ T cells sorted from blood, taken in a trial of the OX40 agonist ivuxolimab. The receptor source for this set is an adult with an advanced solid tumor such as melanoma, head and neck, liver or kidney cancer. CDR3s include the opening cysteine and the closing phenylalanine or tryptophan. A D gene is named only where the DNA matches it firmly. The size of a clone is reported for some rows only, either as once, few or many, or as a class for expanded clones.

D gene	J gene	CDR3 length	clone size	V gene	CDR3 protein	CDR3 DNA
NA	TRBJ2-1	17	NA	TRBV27	CASSKNWVPSSYNEQFF	TGTGCCAGCAGTAAAAATTGGGTTCCGAGCTCCTACAATGAGCAGTTCTTC
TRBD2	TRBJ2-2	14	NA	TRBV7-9	CASLAGKNTGELFF	TGTGCCAGCCTAGCGGGCAAAAACACCGGGGAGCTGTTTTTT
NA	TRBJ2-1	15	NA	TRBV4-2	CASSQGWLPTDEQFF	TGTGCCAGCAGCCAAGGGTGGCTACCTACGGATGAGCAGTTCTTC
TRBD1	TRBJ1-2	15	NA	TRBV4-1	CASSQSGQGLFGYTF	TGCGCCAGCAGCCAATCAGGACAGGGTTTGTTTGGCTACACCTTC
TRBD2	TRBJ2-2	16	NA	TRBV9	CASSVGTSENTGELFF	TGTGCCAGCAGCGTAGGGACTAGCGAGAACACCGGGGAGCTGTTTTTT
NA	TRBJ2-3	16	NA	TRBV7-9	CASSLDMGIFPDTQYF	TGTGCCAGCAGCTTAGACATGGGGATATTCCCAGATACGCAGTATTTT
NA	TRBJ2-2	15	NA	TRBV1	CTHRHSGRDTGELFF	TGCACCCATCGCCATAGCGGGAGGGACACCGGGGAGCTGTTTTTT
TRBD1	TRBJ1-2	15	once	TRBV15	CATSGPTGKDYGYTF	TGTGCCACCAGCGGGCCGACAGGGAAAGACTATGGCTACACCTTC
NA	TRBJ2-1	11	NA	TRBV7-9	CASSLEHEQFF	TGTGCCAGCAGCTTAGAGCATGAGCAGTTCTTC
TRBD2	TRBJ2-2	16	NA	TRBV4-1	CASSQTLAGKAGELFF	TGCGCCAGCAGCCAGACACTAGCGGGGAAGGCCGGGGAGCTGTTTTTT
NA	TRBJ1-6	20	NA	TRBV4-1	CASSQAPSGAGSPYNSPLHF	TGCGCCAGCAGCCAAGCCCCCTCTGGAGCAGGGTCCCCCTATAATTCACCCCTCCACTTT
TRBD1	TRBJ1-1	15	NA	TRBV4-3	CASSQGEEGATEAFF	TGCGCCAGCAGCCAGGGGGAGGAGGGGGCGACTGAAGCTTTCTTT
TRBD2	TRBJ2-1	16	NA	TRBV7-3	CASSSSIREGLNEQFF	TGTGCCAGCAGTTCTTCCATCCGGGAGGGCCTTAATGAGCAGTTCTTC
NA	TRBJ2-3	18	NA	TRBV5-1	CASSSPLRGGGLTDTQYF	TGCGCCAGCAGCTCCCCTCTTAGAGGGGGGGGTCTCACAGATACGCAGTATTTT
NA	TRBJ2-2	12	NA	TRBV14	CASSPYTGELFF	TGTGCCAGCAGCCCATACACCGGGGAGCTGTTTTTT
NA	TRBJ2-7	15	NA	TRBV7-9	CASSLEPAASYEQYF	TGTGCCAGCAGCTTAGAGCCAGCGGCTTCCTACGAGCAGTACTTC
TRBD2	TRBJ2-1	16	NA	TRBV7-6	CASSLGGSRSYNEQFF	TGTGCCAGCAGCCTTGGCGGGAGTAGGTCCTACAATGAGCAGTTCTTC
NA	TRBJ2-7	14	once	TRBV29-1	CSVALWRFSYEQYF	TGCAGCGTTGCTCTGTGGCGTTTCTCCTACGAGCAGTACTTC
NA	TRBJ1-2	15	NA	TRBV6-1	CASSEGDPVVIEYTF	TGTGCCAGCAGTGAAGGGGATCCCGTGGTGATCGAGTACACCTTC
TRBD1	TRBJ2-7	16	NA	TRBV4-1	CASSQERTGGAYEQYF	TGCGCCAGCAGCCAAGAACGTACAGGGGGCGCCTACGAGCAGTACTTC
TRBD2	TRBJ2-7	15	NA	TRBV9	CASSVVGREGNEQYF	TGTGCCAGCAGCGTAGTAGGTCGGGAGGGAAACGAGCAGTACTTC
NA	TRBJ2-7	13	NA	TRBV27	CASSFTRKYEQYF	TGTGCCAGCAGTTTTACTCGGAAGTACGAGCAGTACTTC
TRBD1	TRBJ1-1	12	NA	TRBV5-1	CASKTGDTEAFF	TGCGCCAGCAAGACAGGGGACACTGAAGCTTTCTTT
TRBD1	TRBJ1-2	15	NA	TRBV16	CASSHPGQGVHGYTF	TGTGCCAGCAGCCACCCGGGACAGGGGGTCCATGGCTACACCTTC
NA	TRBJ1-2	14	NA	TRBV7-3	CASSLNGMDYGYTF	TGTGCCAGCAGCTTAAATGGGATGGACTATGGCTACACCTTC
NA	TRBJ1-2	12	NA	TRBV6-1	CASRVPNYGYTF	TGTGCCAGCAGGGTCCCAAACTATGGCTACACCTTC
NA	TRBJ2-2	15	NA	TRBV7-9	CASSPGNRASGELFF	TGTGCCAGCAGCCCGGGAAACAGGGCTTCCGGGGAGCTGTTTTTT
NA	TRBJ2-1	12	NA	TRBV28	CASSLSYNEQFF	TGTGCCAGCAGTTTATCCTACAATGAGCAGTTCTTC
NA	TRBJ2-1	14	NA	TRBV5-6	CASSFPDSYNEQFF	TGTGCCAGCAGCTTCCCGGACAGCTACAATGAGCAGTTCTTC
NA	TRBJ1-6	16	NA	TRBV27	CASSGGIYSYNSPLHF	TGTGCCAGCAGTGGTGGAATTTACTCTTATAATTCACCCCTCCACTTT
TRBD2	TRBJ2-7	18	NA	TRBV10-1	CASSESHLGSGTSYEQYF	TGCGCCAGCAGTGAGTCCCATTTAGGGAGCGGGACCTCCTACGAGCAGTACTTC
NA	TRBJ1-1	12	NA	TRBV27	CASSLGNTEAFF	TGTGCCAGCAGTTTAGGTAACACTGAAGCTTTCTTT